The next 23 T cell receptor beta chains were all read from a single sample in a study of regulatory and conventional T cells in breast cancer (dated by TCRdb to the mid-2010s). The library was made by PCR. Data came from an Illumina MiSeq. TCRdb applied fastp at Q25 and MiXCR to the public reads, then kept only in-frame beta chains. Duplicate CDR3 protein sequences are folded into a single record with the most common DNA and genes. Here the sample has around 16,000 distinct CDR3 sequences; approximately 35% occur a single time. The ten largest clonotypes hold 1.5% to 2% of the sample. The sample was conventional T cells from blood. These receptors all stem from a female donor in good health.

There are a few counts of this clonotype. J is TRBJ1-2 and V is TRBV4-1, with no clear D. Germline V lookup: CDR1 MGHRA, CDR2 YSYEKL. The V end lost 1 base, the J end lost 3 bases, and 15 bases lay between the germline ends. The CDR3 sequence is 16 residues long. The CDR3 nucleotides are TGCGCCAGCAGCCAAGGTTTGGGGTTAACGGACTATGGCTACACCTTC. Residues: CASSQGLGLTDYGYTF.

This clonotype counts as medium-sized. The rearrangement joins TRBV6-1 to TRBJ2-7, with 9 bases identical to TRBD1. This CDR3 has 15 residues. Germline V lookup: CDR1 MNHNS, CDR2 SASEGT. After removal of 6 bases from V and 2 bases from J, the junction contained 8 bases not matched to a gene. CDR3 nucleotide sequence: TGTGCCAGCAGCGAGGGACAGGGATTTCCCTACGAGCAGTACTTC. Its translation is CASSEGQGFPYEQYF.

This clonotype is deemed medium-sized. The chain combines TRBV25-1 with TRBJ2-1; a weak D match, TRBD2 (6 bases). Germline CDR1 and CDR2: MGHDK and SYGVNS. The CDR3 has 16 residues. With 6 bases removed from V and 0 bases from J, the gap between germline ends came to 15 bases. This CDR3 is CASSSAGTLSYNEQFF. In DNA, the CDR3 is TGTGCCAGCAGCAGTGCCGGGACTCTCTCCTACAATGAGCAGTTCTTC.

This clonotype occurred a few times. The chain combines TRBV7-8 with TRBJ1-2, with a weak D call TRBD1 (6 bases). The CDR3 covers 14 residues. V shed 5 bases and J shed 4 bases, with 14 bases lying between them. The V gene's germline CDR1 is SGHVS and CDR2 FQNEAQ. Here the CDR3 reads CASSTRQDPYGYTF. The CDR3 DNA is TGTGCCAGCAGCACCCGACAGGACCCCTATGGCTACACCTTC.

This chain connects TRBV4-2 to TRBJ1-5; D is uncertain. The CDR3 extends over 15 amino acids. The ends were cut back, 0 bases at V and 2 bases at J, with 8 bases in the middle. Germline values: CDR1 LGHNA, CDR2 YNFKEQ. CDR3 sequence: CASSQDGRGNQPQHF. CDR3 coding DNA: TGTGCCAGCAGCCAAGATGGGAGGGGCAATCAGCCCCAGCATTTT.

V is TRBV28 and J is TRBJ1-2; D call uncertain. CDR3 length: 15 amino acids. Trimming pared 6 bases from V and 4 bases from J, leaving 18 bases between. Germline CDR1 and CDR2: MDHEN and SYDVKM. Here the CDR3 reads CASSTSPEVSYGYTF. For the CDR3, the DNA is TGTGCCAGCAGCACCTCTCCCGAAGTTAGCTATGGCTACACCTTC.

Comment on this clonotype: A much larger clone sits a single nucleotide away, making a read error possible. This CDR3 is missing its conserved last phenylalanine or tryptophan, likely due to a read error. J is TRBJ2-3 and V is TRBV2, with no clear D. The V gene's germline CDR1 is SNHLY and CDR2 FYNNEI. The V gene lost 3 bases and the J gene lost 2 bases, with 12 bases spanning the gap. CDR3 size: 15 residues. The DNA of the CDR3 is TGTGCCAGCAGTGAGGCAGCGTGGGACACAGATACGCAGTATCTT. It is translated as CASSEAAWDTDTQYL.

The V call is TRBV6-1, the J call TRBJ2-3, with 9 bases aligning to TRBD2. CDR1 and CDR2 (germline): MNHNS, SASEGT. The CDR3 has 15 amino acids. Germline trimming cut 4 bases from V and 1 base from J; bases unmatched to any gene: 3. This CDR3 reads CASSVERGGTDTQYF. The CDR3 bases are TGTGCCAGCAGTGTCGAGCGGGGGGGCACAGATACGCAGTATTTT.

This clonotype is termed medium-sized. The chain joins TRBV9 to TRBJ1-2; D remains unclear. Germline V gene lookup returns CDR1 SGDLS and CDR2 YYNGEE. V was trimmed by 0 bases and J by 6 bases, leaving 9 bases between them. CDR3 length: 13 residues. The CDR3 DNA follows: TGTGCCAGCAGCGTAGAGGTAGGGAATGGCTACACCTTC. Protein: CASSVEVGNGYTF.

The J gene is TRBJ2-3, the V gene TRBV28; 8 bases fit TRBD2. From germline, CDR1 is MDHEN and CDR2 SYDVKM. The V gene end was trimmed by 7 bases and the J gene end by 6 bases; junction bases not matched to a gene: 3. The CDR3 extends over 12 amino acids. In DNA form, the CDR3 reads TGTGCCAGCACCTCGGGGGGGGATACGCAGTATTTT. Protein: CASTSGGDTQYF.

This clonotype was counted a single time. Just one base apart from a much larger clone, this may be a read error. V and J are TRBV5-1 and TRBJ1-2, with D hard to call. This CDR3 spans 16 amino acids. Germline V gene data show CDR1 as SGHRS and CDR2 as YFSETQ. V was pared by 3 bases and J by 1 base, with 16 bases between. The CDR3 here is CASSSTTGRINYGYTF. DNA for the CDR3: TGCGCCAGCAGCTCGACTACTGGCCGAATTAACTATGGCTACACCTTC.

This chain connects TRBV4-1 to TRBJ1-4, with 7 bases fitting TRBD1. Germline values: CDR1 MGHRA, CDR2 YSYEKL. CDR3 length: 17 residues. Trimming at V came to 3 bases and at J to 8 bases, leaving 15 bases not matched to a gene. DNA for the CDR3: TGCGCCAGCAGCCAGCAACAGACAGGGATCCAGAAGGAAAAACTGTTTTTT. This translates into CASSQQQTGIQKEKLFF.

The J gene is TRBJ1-5, the V gene TRBV6-2 or TRBV6-3; unclear D gene. The germline CDR1 and CDR2 sequences are MNHEY and SVGEGT. The CDR3 contains 15 residues. V was pared by 6 bases and J by 0 bases, with 12 bases between. Here the CDR3 reads CASSSPGPSNQPQHF. The CDR3 nucleotides read TGTGCCAGCAGCTCACCCGGGCCTAGCAATCAGCCCCAGCATTTT.

Only a few counts were recorded for this clonotype. The rearrangement joins TRBV5-1 to TRBJ2-6; 7 bases are shared with TRBD1. V was clipped by 1 base and J by 5 bases; unmatched bases: 6. Germline CDR1 and CDR2: SGHRS and YFSETQ. This CDR3 spans 16 amino acids. The CDR3 region has the DNA TGCGCCAGCAGCTTGAGCGTGGGACAGAGGGCCAACGTCCTGACTTTC. Protein product: CASSLSVGQRANVLTF. Full variable domain (rest looked up from reference TRBV5-1 and TRBJ2-6): KAGVTQTPRYLIKTRGQQVTLSCSPISGHRSVSWYQQTPGQGLQFLFEYFSETQRNKGNFPGRFSGRQFSNSRSEMNVSTLELGDSALYLCASSLSVGQRANVLTFGAGSRLTVL.

In DNA form, the CDR3 reads TGCAGCGTTGGGCCTAGCGGGGGTAAGCAGTTCTTC. This codes for CSVGPSGGKQFF. The rearrangement links TRBV29-1 to TRBJ2-1, with 10 bases that match TRBD2. CDR3 length: 12 residues. Germline V CDR1 and CDR2: SQVTM, ANQGSEA. J lost 11 bases, V lost 4 bases, and 5 bases had no gene match.

This clonotype was seen a few times. The chain combines TRBV4-1 with TRBJ2-1; no clear D gene. The CDR3 has 16 amino acids. Germline CDR1 reads MGHRA; CDR2 reads YSYEKL. Trimming took 4 bases from V and 0 from J, leaving 13 bases between them. The CDR3 protein is CASSLLAVGSYNEQFF. CDR3 in DNA: TGCGCCAGCAGCCTATTAGCTGTGGGCTCCTACAATGAGCAGTTCTTC.

The chain uses TRBV28 and TRBJ1-1, with TRBD1 matching over 7 bases. Germline-derived CDR1 and CDR2 are MDHEN and SYDVKM. CDR3 length: 13 residues. J gave up 4 bases and V 5 bases, and 4 bases lay outside the gene matches. In DNA form, the CDR3 reads TGTGCCAGCAGTCCCAACAGGGGCACTGAAGCTTTCTTT. Protein sequence: CASSPNRGTEAFF.

The chain couples TRBV12-3 or TRBV12-4 to TRBJ2-5, with D possibly TRBD2 on 5 matching bases. The CDR3 is 14 amino acids. With 0 bases removed from V and 1 base from J, the gap between germline ends came to 6 bases. The CDR3 protein is CASSLASVQETQYF. CDR3 DNA: TGTGCCAGCAGTTTAGCTAGCGTCCAAGAGACCCAGTACTTC.

The CDR3 DNA reads as TGCGCCAGCAGCCAATCTAGCGGGCAAGAGACCCAGTACTTC. It is translated as CASSQSSGQETQYF. The rearrangement joins TRBV5-1 to TRBJ2-5; 8 nucleotides agree with TRBD2. CDR1 and CDR2 (germline): SGHRS, YFSETQ. The V and J ends lost 4 bases and 2 bases, in that order; junction bases with no gene match: 4. This CDR3 has 14 amino acids.

This chain connects TRBV7-2 to TRBJ2-3; D ambiguous. With 1 base removed from V and 2 bases from J, the gap between germline ends came to 4 bases. The germline V gene has CDR1 SGHTA and CDR2 FQGNSA. The CDR3 contains 13 residues. The CDR3 DNA reads TGTGCCAGCAGCTTAGTGATCACAGATACGCAGTATTTT. This encodes CASSLVITDTQYF.

This clonotype is medium-sized by share. The rearrangement uses TRBV3-1 and TRBJ2-7; D might be TRBD2 (6 bases). The CDR3 runs to 12 residues. Trimming cost V 2 bases and J 7 bases, with 9 bases left between them. Germline V gene sequence: CDR1 LGHDT, CDR2 YNNKEL (reference sequence). CDR3 amino acids: CASSQLREEQYF. In DNA form, the CDR3 reads TGTGCCAGCAGCCAATTACGGGAGGAGCAGTACTTC.

The gene calls are TRBV7-9 and TRBJ2-3; TRBD2 matches at 7 bases. This CDR3 comprises 15 residues. V gave up 6 bases and J gave up 4 bases; unmatched junction bases: 10. The germline CDR1 and CDR2 sequences are SEHNR and FQNEAQ (reference sequence). The DNA for the CDR3 is TGTGCCAGCAGACCCTCCGGGACTACCTCAGATACGCAGTATTTT. Its translation is CASRPSGTTSDTQYF.

On this clonotype: Since the CDR3 does not end with the conserved phenylalanine or tryptophan, this likely comes from a read error. The CDR3 nucleotides read TGTGCCAGCAGCTTACGTGGTAGCAGCTCCTACGAGCAGTACCTC. This translates into CASSLRGSSSYEQYL. This chain links TRBV7-2 with TRBJ2-7; unclear D gene. V was shortened by 2 bases and J by 0 bases, with 11 bases between the two germline ends. Germline CDR1 and CDR2: SGHTA and FQGNSA. The CDR3 consists of 15 residues.